Following are 2 T cell receptor beta chains from one sample sequenced in a study of siplizumab effects on memory and regulatory T cells. TCRdb's copy holds only in-frame clones and misses some; the assay was immunoSEQ multiplex PCR. Here the sample spans about 50,000 clones, just over 95% being singletons. The sequenced material came from naive CD8+ T cells sorted from blood. The receptor set was obtained from a human donor in good health.

The gene calls are TRBV25-1 and TRBJ2-1, with 8 bases fitting TRBD2. This CDR3 contains 13 residues. Germline loops: CDR1 MGHDK, CDR2 SYGVNS. With 5 bases clipped from V and 7 bases from J, the junction kept 4 bases outside the gene matches. This CDR3 reads CASSLAGGNEQFF. As DNA, the CDR3 is TGTGCCAGCAGTCTAGCGGGCGGGAATGAGCAGTTCTTC.

The chain has TRBV7-9 and TRBJ2-2; weak D call: TRBD1 (6 bases). The CDR3 spans 14 residues. CDR1 SEHNR and CDR2 FQNEAQ come from the germline V gene (reference sequence). V lost 5 bases and J lost 5, with 12 bases in between. This chain's CDR3 is CASSPEGGTGELFF. The CDR3 DNA reads TGTGCCAGCAGCCCAGAAGGGGGTACCGGGGAGCTGTTTTTT.